This T cell receptor (beta chain) was captured by sequencing in a study of metastatic and nonmetastatic thyroid tumors. About the study: Malignant thyroid and benign thyroid patients provided blood and tumor or nodule tissue whose repertoires were compared.

Patients had received no treatment of any kind before thyroid surgery. TCRdb reanalyzed the PCR reads via MiXCR. This table holds 70,000 or so clones, approximately 15% found once. This clone was seen a handful of times. The CDR3 consists of 12 residues. Germline assignment: CDR1 LNHNV and CDR2 YYDKDF (reference sequence). The V and J ends lost 4 bases and 0 bases respectively, with 3 bases between them. This chain links TRBV15 with TRBJ1-1; D remains ambiguous. What was sequenced was blood. The receptor was derived from a male donor with papillary thyroid cancer or a benign thyroid nodule (not recorded which). Some clones in this sample may be carry-over from other donors' samples. The CDR3 DNA sequence: TGTGCCACCAGCAAACTGAACACTGAAGCTTTCTTT. Its protein is CATSKLNTEAFF. Full variable domain (outside the CDR3, taken from reference TRBV15 and TRBJ1-1): DAMVIQNPRYQVTQFGKPVTLSCSQTLNHNVMYWYQQKSSQAPKLLFHYYDKDFNNEADTPDNFQSRRPNTSFCFLDIRSPGLGDTAMYLCATSKLNTEAFFGQGTRLTVV.